Sequencing of this TCR beta chain was carried out in a study of blood T cell repertoires in COVID-19. Clones were sequenced by immunoSEQ multiplex PCR, and TCRdb holds only the in-frame ones, with some missing. The sample has 80,000 to 100,000 clones, around 67% seen once. The CDR3 length is 15 residues. Trimming at V came to 4 bases and at J to 4 bases, leaving 2 bases not matched to a gene. The germline V gene has CDR1 SGHVS and CDR2 FQNEAQ. Sample: peripheral blood. The J gene is TRBJ2-5, the V gene TRBV7-8; 14 bases match TRBD2. The clonotype originates from a man in his sixties or seventies with COVID-19, enrolled during active disease. This CDR3 is CASSSGLAGVETQYF. For the CDR3, the DNA is TGTGCCAGCAGCTCGGGACTAGCGGGAGTAGAGACCCAGTACTTC. The variable domain in full, with the rest retrieved from reference TRBV7-8 and TRBJ2-5, is GAGVSQSPRYKVAKRGQDVALRCDPISGHVSLFWYQQALGQGPEFLTYFQNEAQLDKSGLPSDRFFAERPEGSVSTLKIQRTQQEDSAVYLCASSSGLAGVETQYFGPGTRLLVL.